This T cell receptor (beta chain) was documented in a study of cytomegalovirus exposure and HLA in healthy donors. Study at large: The study's early data release held roughly 91 million unique TCRs from HLA-typed donors. Study outcomes and limitations: In vitro confirmation showed a few CMV-associated chains to be CMV antigen specific.

PCR employed 60 Vbeta and 13 Jbeta primers. Data came from immunoSEQ multiplex PCR; TCRdb stores just in-frame clones and leaves some out. In total, the table holds under 90,000 clones. A remark on this clone: Its matching antigen is unknown.

The receptor's source is a man aged 50 to 59 in good health and CMV-seropositive. Sequences were obtained from PBMCs.

The CDR3 nucleotides are TGCGCCAGCAGCTCAATCGGGACTGGAAACACCATATATTTT. Translation: CASSSIGTGNTIYF. The chain recombines TRBV5-1 with TRBJ1-3, with D hard to call. Between the trimmed V and J ends, which lost 3 bases and 2 bases, there was a span of 9 bases. Germline lookup yields CDR1 SGHRS and CDR2 YFSETQ. The CDR3 totals 14 residues.